This TCR beta chain was obtained from a study of blood T cell repertoires in COVID-19. Across the study: Samples of COVID-19 (acute and convalescent) were obtained from the United States, Italy and Spain. In each case, the material was cDNA or gDNA derived from T cells, B-cell-depleted T cells, or PBMCs.

The protocol was immunoSEQ multiplex PCR, while the TCRdb copy is restricted to in-frame clones and leaves out a portion. The sample has 370,000 or so clones, roughly 77% seen once. V was clipped by 7 bases and J by 8 bases, with 14 bases between them. The CDR3 length is 12 residues. Germline V gene sequence: CDR1 ENHRY, CDR2 SYGVKD. V gene TRBV10-3 combines with J gene TRBJ1-2; maybe TRBD1 (5 bases). This clonotype was obtained from a human donor with acute or convalescent COVID-19. The donor label of this sample is uncertain. Sample: peripheral blood. Written as DNA, the CDR3 is TGTGCCATCACTCATCAGGGTCTAGGCTACACCTTC. Translation: CAITHQGLGYTF.